These 32 T cell receptor beta chains share one sample of origin, sequenced in a study of shared clonotypes between healthy human individuals. Naive CD8 cells lacked CD45RO, underwent positive selection for CCR7 and left out terminally differentiated effector memory CD45RA+ cells. This table comes from immunoSEQ multiplex PCR, and its TCRdb copy is limited to in-frame clones, with some not included. This table holds about 2.1 million clones, around 93% found once. The sample consisted of naive CD8+ T cells from PBMCs. These receptor sequences come from a man aged 18-30 years in good health. Some clones in this sample may be carry-over from other donors' samples.

The rearrangement links TRBV6-1 to TRBJ1-5, with a possible D match to TRBD1 (6 bases). The V end was cut by 2 bases, the J end by 4 bases, with 12 bases between. The V gene's germline CDR1 is MNHNS and CDR2 SASEGT. CDR3 length: 15 residues. The CDR3 DNA sequence: TGTGCCAGCAGTGAATCACAGGGAGCGAATCAGCCCCAGCATTTT. This gives the protein CASSESQGANQPQHF.

The V call is TRBV2, the J call TRBJ2-7; maybe TRBD1 (7 bases). The V gene's germline CDR1 is SNHLY and CDR2 FYNNEI. V lost 6 bases, J lost 2 bases, and 20 bases lay in between. This CDR3 contains 16 residues. The DNA of the CDR3 is TGTGCCAGCAGGGGGGGTCGGGACAGCCCGACCTACGAGCAGTACTTC. Protein sequence: CASRGGRDSPTYEQYF. Full variable domain (missing parts from reference TRBV2 and TRBJ2-7): EPEVTQTPSHQVTQMGQEVILRCVPISNHLYFYWYRQILGQKVEFLVSFYNNEISEKSEIFDDQFSVERPDGSNFTLKIRSTKLEDSAMYFCASRGGRDSPTYEQYFGPGTRLTVT.

The rearrangement links TRBV2 to TRBJ2-2; D is ambiguous. This CDR3 contains 14 residues. Germline V gene lookup returns CDR1 SNHLY and CDR2 FYNNEI. The V gene lost 3 bases and the J gene lost 1 base, with 6 bases spanning the gap. CDR3 in amino acids: CASSDRLNTGELFF. CDR3 nucleotide sequence: TGTGCCAGCAGTGATAGGTTGAACACCGGGGAGCTGTTTTTT.

The chain joins TRBV6-5 to TRBJ2-7; TRBD1 matches at 10 bases. Trimming removed 6 bases from V and 7 bases from J; junction bases left unmatched: 9. This CDR3 region has 14 residues. CDR1 and CDR2 from the germline V gene are MNHEY and SVGAGI. The chain's CDR3 is CASSLRQGATEQYF. The CDR3 bases are TGTGCCAGCAGCCTTCGACAGGGGGCAACGGAGCAGTACTTC.

V and J are TRBV6-1 and TRBJ1-5; possible D gene TRBD1, 5 bases. The CDR3 length is 13 residues. Germline lookup yields CDR1 MNHNS and CDR2 SASEGT. V lost 10 bases to trimming and J lost 0 bases, with 10 bases between them. CDR3 in amino acids: CATGHFSNQPQHF. As DNA, the CDR3 is TGTGCCACCGGACATTTTAGCAATCAGCCCCAGCATTTT.

The chain couples TRBV10-1 to TRBJ2-1, with D perhaps matching TRBD1 (6 bases). Trimming removed 5 bases from V and 7 bases from J, with 9 bases in between. This CDR3 has 12 residues. Germline assignment: CDR1 WNHNN and CDR2 SYGVQD (reference sequence). CDR3 sequence (DNA): TGCGCCAGCAGTTCCACAGGGAATGAGCAGTTCTTC. This translates into CASSSTGNEQFF.

The rearrangement joins TRBV6-1 to TRBJ2-7; tentatively, D is TRBD1 (7 bases). Germline CDR1 reads MNHNS; CDR2 reads SASEGT. The V end was cut by 6 bases, the J end by 3 bases, with 18 bases between. The CDR3 runs 15 residues. CDR3 region: CASRARGPSVYEQYF. CDR3 DNA: TGTGCCAGCAGGGCGAGGGGGCCTAGCGTCTACGAGCAGTACTTC.

The CDR3 DNA reads TGTGCCAGCAGCTTTTGGACAGGGGGGACAGATACGCAGTATTTT. This sequence encodes CASSFWTGGTDTQYF. The gene calls are TRBV7-2 and TRBJ2-3; 10 nucleotides agree with TRBD1. CDR1 is SGHTA and CDR2 is FQGNSA in the germline V gene. J gave up 3 bases and V 3 bases, and 3 bases lay outside the gene matches. This CDR3 region has 15 residues.

The V call is TRBV7-9, the J call TRBJ2-2; 9 bases line up with TRBD1. The length of the CDR3 is 15 residues. V was clipped by 5 bases and J by 3 bases; unmatched bases: 4. The V gene's germline CDR1 is SEHNR and CDR2 FQNEAQ (reference sequence). The CDR3 sequence is CASSPQGADTGELFF. In DNA form, the CDR3 reads TGTGCCAGCAGCCCACAGGGGGCTGACACCGGGGAGCTGTTTTTT.

This rearrangement joins TRBV19 to TRBJ1-1, with D perhaps TRBD1 (5 bases). Trimming took off 5 bases at V and 11 bases at J, with 12 bases between the two ends. The CDR3 spans 11 residues. CDR1 is LNHDA and CDR2 is SQIVND in the germline V gene (reference sequence). The CDR3 spells CASSATVGAFF. Written as DNA, the CDR3 is TGTGCCAGTAGTGCGACAGTCGGCGCTTTCTTT.

The chain combines TRBV28 with TRBJ2-7; D is possibly TRBD1 (6 bases). CDR1 and CDR2 from the germline V gene are MDHEN and SYDVKM. Deletions cut 6 bases from V and 4 bases from J, with 16 bases between. The length of the CDR3 is 14 residues. The CDR3 reads CASSPGVATYEQYF. The CDR3 coding sequence is TGTGCCAGCAGCCCAGGGGTTGCAACTTACGAGCAGTACTTC.

The rearrangement joins TRBV9 to TRBJ2-7; D ambiguous. Trimming took 4 bases from V and 2 from J, leaving 13 bases between them. CDR1 SGDLS and CDR2 YYNGEE come from the germline V gene. The CDR3 covers 14 residues. CDR3: CASSPAGITYEQYF. CDR3 DNA sequence: TGTGCCAGCAGCCCGGCTGGGATTACCTACGAGCAGTACTTC.

This clone was counted once. V and J are TRBV7-9 and TRBJ1-1; perhaps TRBD1 as D (6 bases). V lost 1 base, J lost 8 bases, and 14 bases lay in between. Germline V lookup: CDR1 SEHNR, CDR2 FQNEAQ (reference sequence). The CDR3 covers 14 residues. The CDR3 sequence: CASSLGRSQGEAFF. Here the CDR3 DNA reads TGTGCCAGCAGCTTAGGCCGATCCCAGGGGGAAGCTTTCTTT.

This chain links TRBV27 with TRBJ1-2; no definite D call. Germline-derived CDR1 and CDR2 are MNHEY and SMNVEV (reference sequence). The CDR3 totals 13 residues. Trimming pared 4 bases from V and 5 bases from J, leaving 11 bases between. CDR3: CASSSRVQYGYTF. CDR3 coding DNA: TGTGCCAGCAGTTCCCGGGTCCAGTATGGCTACACCTTC.

This sequence joins TRBV7-8 and TRBJ2-5, with 7 nucleotides matching TRBD2. Trimming took 1 base from V and 4 from J; bases not matched to a gene: 6. Germline CDR1 SGHVS, CDR2 FQNEAQ. This CDR3 is 15 amino acids long. CDR3: CASSLEWTGGETQYF. CDR3 nucleotide sequence: TGTGCCAGCAGCTTAGAATGGACGGGGGGAGAGACCCAGTACTTC.

J is TRBJ1-2 and V is TRBV6-5; unclear D gene. The length of the CDR3 is 15 residues. Germline V lookup: CDR1 MNHEY, CDR2 SVGAGI. With 7 bases removed from V and 4 bases from J, the gap between germline ends came to 19 bases. DNA of the CDR3: TGTGCCAGCAAAATCTCCGTAGGGAATGGCTATGGCTACACCTTC. Residues: CASKISVGNGYGYTF.

The CDR3 bases are TGTGCCAGCAGTTACGAAGGTGGGTCGCGAGGCTACACCTTC. The encoded protein is CASSYEGGSRGYTF. The chain carries TRBV6-5 and TRBJ1-2, with no clear D. CDR3 length equals 14 residues. Germline loops: CDR1 MNHEY, CDR2 SVGAGI. Trimming cost V 2 bases and J 8 bases, with 15 bases left between them.

The chain couples TRBV19 to TRBJ1-5; the match to TRBD1 covers 9 bases. The CDR3 runs to 15 residues. CDR1 LNHDA and CDR2 SQIVND come from the germline V gene (reference sequence). Trimming at V came to 1 base and at J to 4 bases, leaving 2 bases not matched to a gene. CDR3 amino acids: CASSIGQGENQPQHF. DNA for the CDR3: TGTGCCAGTAGTATAGGACAGGGGGAGAATCAGCCCCAGCATTTT.

The rearrangement uses TRBV28 and TRBJ2-2; 11 bases match TRBD1. The CDR3 has 14 residues. CDR1 and CDR2 from the germline V gene are MDHEN and SYDVKM. V was pared by 8 bases and J by 6 bases, with 5 bases of the junction left unmatched. CDR3 DNA sequence: TGTGCCAGCCGAGGGACAGGGGGTCCCGGGGAGCTGTTTTTT. It yields the protein CASRGTGGPGELFF.

This rearrangement joins TRBV5-5 to TRBJ2-7, with a possible D match to TRBD1 (5 bases). The V end was cut by 1 base, the J end by 1 base, with 9 bases between. Germline CDR1 SGHKS, CDR2 YYEKEE (reference sequence). This CDR3 has 14 amino acids. The CDR3 DNA reads TGTGCCAGCAGCTTGAGGCAGGGTTCCTACGAGCAGTACTTC. It translates to CASSLRQGSYEQYF. The full variable domain, in which reference TRBV5-5 and TRBJ2-7 provide the parts outside the CDR3, is DAGVTQSPTHLIKTRGQQVTLRCSPISGHKSVSWYQQVLGQGPQFIFQYYEKEERGRGNFPDRFSARQFPNYSSELNVNALLLGDSALYLCASSLRQGSYEQYFGPGTRLTVT.

The chain links TRBV5-1 to TRBJ1-1; D might be TRBD1 (6 bases). Germline lookup yields CDR1 SGHRS and CDR2 YFSETQ. The V and J ends lost 5 bases and 7 bases respectively, with 12 bases between them. CDR3 length: 12 residues. CDR3 region: CASRSGQLEAFF. In DNA, the CDR3 is TGCGCCAGCAGATCAGGACAGCTTGAAGCTTTCTTT.

This clone was observed a single time. V is TRBV6-5 and J is TRBJ1-4; D is unclear. Trimming left V 0 bases short and J 5 bases short, with 7 bases between. The CDR3 consists of 14 residues. In germline, CDR1 is MNHEY, CDR2 SVGAGI. CDR3: CASSYSLQNEKLFF. The CDR3 nucleotides read TGTGCCAGCAGTTACTCCCTTCAGAATGAAAAACTGTTTTTT.

The rearrangement uses TRBV4-1 and TRBJ2-7, with 9 bases lining up with TRBD2. This CDR3 has 15 amino acids. J was trimmed by 7 bases and V by 1 base; bases with no gene match: 8. Germline V CDR1 and CDR2: MGHRA, YSYEKL. The CDR3 loop reads CASSQVPGAGGEQYF. Here the CDR3 DNA reads TGCGCCAGCAGCCAAGTTCCCGGGGCGGGAGGGGAGCAGTACTTC.

Remarks on this clone: The sample holds other DNA sequences that translate to the same CDR3. The chain links TRBV19 to TRBJ2-3; D ambiguous. The CDR3 consists of 13 residues. Germline CDR1 LNHDA, CDR2 SQIVND (reference sequence). Trimming left V 2 bases short and J 1 base short, with 4 bases between. The CDR3 bases are TGTGCCAGTAGTATATCCGGCACAGATACGCAGTATTTT. It codes for CASSISGTDTQYF. Supplemented by reference TRBV19 and TRBJ2-3, the full variable domain reads DGGITQSPKYLFRKEGQNVTLSCEQNLNHDAMYWYRQDPGQGLRLIYYSQIVNDFQKGDIAEGYSVSREKKESFPLTVTSAQKNPTAFYLCASSISGTDTQYFGPGTRLTVL.

V usage is TRBV15 and J usage is TRBJ2-7; the match to TRBD2 covers 9 bases. V gave up 6 bases and J gave up 3 bases; unmatched junction bases: 6. Germline V gives CDR1 LNHNV, CDR2 YYDKDF (reference sequence). The CDR3 spans 14 residues. For the CDR3, the DNA is TGTGCCACCAGAGCGGCTAGCGGGAACTACGAGCAGTACTTC. This codes for CATRAASGNYEQYF.

This clone was observed once. The chain carries TRBV4-1 and TRBJ2-3; D is uncertain. This CDR3 region has 16 residues. Germline lookup yields CDR1 MGHRA and CDR2 YSYEKL. V was pared by 6 bases and J by 6 bases, with 22 bases between. CDR3 amino acids: CASSPPETRRWDTQYF. Here the CDR3 DNA reads TGCGCCAGCAGTCCTCCGGAAACACGACGGTGGGATACGCAGTATTTT.

The V and J genes are TRBV13 and TRBJ2-7, with D perhaps matching TRBD1 or TRBD2 (5 bases each). V was shortened by 4 bases and J by 6 bases, with 22 bases between the two germline ends. The germline V gene has CDR1 PRHDT and CDR2 FYEKMQ (reference sequence). This CDR3 contains 16 residues. The CDR3 region has the DNA TGTGCCAGCAGCTCAGCTCAGGGTTATACGGCGGGCGAGCAGTACTTC. Translating it yields CASSSAQGYTAGEQYF.

The V gene is TRBV19, the J gene TRBJ2-7; D ambiguous. The CDR3 is 15 residues long. CDR1 and CDR2 from the germline V gene are LNHDA and SQIVND (reference sequence). V lost 2 bases and J lost 2, with 13 bases in between. The CDR3 nucleotides are TGTGCCAGTAGTATACGTGGGTCGGTGACCTACGAGCAGTACTTC. This encodes CASSIRGSVTYEQYF.

This clone was recorded only once. The V call is TRBV27, the J call TRBJ1-1; D uncertain. Trimming stripped 3 bases from V and 1 base from J, with 24 bases between. The CDR3 totals 19 residues. CDR1 and CDR2 (germline): MNHEY, SMNVEV (reference sequence). CDR3 region: CASSLTTGPPGEKNTEAFF. DNA for the CDR3: TGTGCCAGCAGTTTGACCACCGGGCCCCCCGGCGAAAAGAACACTGAAGCTTTCTTT.

This chain links TRBV4-2 with TRBJ1-4; D gene ambiguous. Germline V lookup: CDR1 LGHNA, CDR2 YNFKEQ. The V end lost 1 base, the J end lost 10 bases, and 4 bases lay between the germline ends. The CDR3 loop spans 11 amino acids. This CDR3 is CASSQGTKLFF. As DNA, the CDR3 is TGTGCCAGCAGCCAAGGAACAAAACTGTTTTTT.

V gene TRBV29-1 combines with J gene TRBJ1-2; the D gene is possibly TRBD1 (6 bases). Looked up from germline, CDR1 is SQVTM and CDR2 is ANQGSEA. V was cut by 0 bases and J by 3 bases, with 20 bases left in between. CDR3 length: 17 amino acids. Here the CDR3 reads CSVEDRVAGAFYYGYTF. In DNA, the CDR3 is TGCAGCGTTGAAGATAGGGTGGCAGGGGCTTTCTACTATGGCTACACCTTC.

Turning to this clone: Other DNA sequences of this sample code for an identical CDR3. This chain's CDR3 is CASSVGRGLNTEAFF. CDR3 bases: TGTGCCAGCAGCGTAGGACGGGGTCTGAACACTGAAGCTTTCTTT. This rearrangement joins TRBV9 to TRBJ1-1, with D uncertain. V was trimmed by 0 bases and J by 0 bases, leaving 9 bases between them. The CDR3 has 15 amino acids. Germline lookup yields CDR1 SGDLS and CDR2 YYNGEE.